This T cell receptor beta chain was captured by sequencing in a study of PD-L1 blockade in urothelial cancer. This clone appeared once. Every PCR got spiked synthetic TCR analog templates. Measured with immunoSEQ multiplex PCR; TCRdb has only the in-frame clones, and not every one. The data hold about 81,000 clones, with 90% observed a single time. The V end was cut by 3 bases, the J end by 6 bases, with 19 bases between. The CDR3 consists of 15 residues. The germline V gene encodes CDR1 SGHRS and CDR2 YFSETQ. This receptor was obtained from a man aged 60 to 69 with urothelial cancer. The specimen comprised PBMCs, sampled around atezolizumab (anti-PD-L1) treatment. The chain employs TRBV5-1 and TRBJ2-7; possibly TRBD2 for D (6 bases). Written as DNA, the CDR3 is TGCGCCAGCAGCTCCTCCGGGAGCCCCAGCCTCGAGCAGTACTTC. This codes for CASSSSGSPSLEQYF.